The clone carrying this T cell receptor (beta chain) appeared many times. The sample originates from a study of spatial heterogeneity in lung cancer. In the study overall: The study observed each unique TCR and UMI combination more than ten times on average in raw reads.

V was clipped by 6 bases and J by 3 bases; unmatched bases: 0. The CDR3 spans 12 residues. Germline V gives CDR1 SQVTM, CDR2 ANQGSEA. Documented time point: sample taken at primary tumor resection. TCRdb analysed the 5' RACE reads with MiXCR anew, one entry per CDR3 protein. The data hold about 78,000 distinct CDR3 sequences, with under 8.5% observed a single time. The sample here was PBMCs, taken at surgery. This TCR was recovered from a male donor with early-stage non-small cell lung cancer. The V gene is TRBV29-1, the J gene TRBJ2-1; 9 nucleotides match TRBD1. As DNA, the CDR3 is TGCAGCGTGGACAGGGGCTACAATGAGCAGTTCTTC. Translation: CSVDRGYNEQFF.